The 24 T cell receptor beta chains below all came from one sample that was sequenced in a study of radiotherapy plus CTLA-4 blockade in lung cancer. The method was immunoSEQ multiplex PCR; TCRdb's version includes in-frame clones alone and lacks a portion of them. The sample lists around 42,000 clones; approximately 62% were seen once. The source was peripheral blood, collected from a patient treated with radiotherapy plus ipilimumab. The receptors come from a human donor with non-small cell lung cancer who had a partial response to radiotherapy plus ipilimumab.

This clone turned up a few times. The CDR3 loop reads CASSLGGLNTEAFF. CDR3 coding DNA: TGTGCCAGCAGCTTAGGGGGCCTGAACACTGAAGCTTTCTTT. This chain connects TRBV11-3 to TRBJ1-1, with a tentative D call TRBD1 (5 bases). Germline assignment: CDR1 SGHNT and CDR2 YENEEA. V gave up 1 base and J gave up 0 bases, with 6 bases separating them. The CDR3 has 14 residues.

J is TRBJ2-7 and V is TRBV7-9; maybe TRBD1 (7 bases). The V gene lost 5 bases and the J gene lost 0 bases, with 17 bases spanning the gap. CDR1 is SEHNR and CDR2 is FQNEAQ in the germline V gene (reference sequence). The CDR3 has 16 residues. The CDR3 DNA follows: TGTGCCAGCAGCCCGGCACAGGGGAGGAGCTCCTACGAGCAGTACTTC. Translating gives CASSPAQGRSSYEQYF.

This chain joins TRBV6-1 and TRBJ1-3; 12 bases map to TRBD1. CDR3 length: 18 amino acids. V gave up 3 bases and J gave up 3 bases; unmatched junction bases: 9. CDR1 and CDR2 from the germline V gene are MNHNS and SASEGT. The CDR3 nucleotides are TGTGCCAGCAGTGACCTCTACCGGGACAGGGGGCTTGGAAACACCATATATTTT. This codes for CASSDLYRDRGLGNTIYF.

The chain combines TRBV19 with TRBJ1-5; no clear D. The CDR3 totals 12 residues. CDR1 and CDR2 from the germline V gene are LNHDA and SQIVND (reference sequence). Trimming took off 5 bases at V and 4 bases at J, with 6 bases between the two ends. CDR3: CASSDWNQPQHF. CDR3 bases: TGTGCCAGTAGTGACTGGAATCAGCCCCAGCATTTT. The variable domain in full, completed from reference TRBV19 and TRBJ1-5, reads DGGITQSPKYLFRKEGQNVTLSCEQNLNHDAMYWYRQDPGQGLRLIYYSQIVNDFQKGDIAEGYSVSREKKESFPLTVTSAQKNPTAFYLCASSDWNQPQHFGDGTRLSIL.

V gene TRBV9 combines with J gene TRBJ2-5, with 7 bases matching TRBD2. J was trimmed by 1 base and V by 0 bases; bases with no gene match: 18. CDR3 length equals 20 residues. CDR1 is SGDLS and CDR2 is YYNGEE in the germline V gene. In DNA, the CDR3 is TGTGCCAGCAGCGTAGGGATAGGAGCAGGGAGGGTTGGCGCCCAAGAGACCCAGTACTTC. Its protein is CASSVGIGAGRVGAQETQYF.

The chain employs TRBV4-1 and TRBJ1-2; D not resolved. The V end lost 4 bases, the J end lost 2 bases, and 14 bases lay between the germline ends. From germline, CDR1 is MGHRA and CDR2 YSYEKL. The CDR3 is 15 residues long. The CDR3 bases are TGCGCCAGCAGCCTTGTCGGCGGCAGCAACTATGGCTACACCTTC. Protein: CASSLVGGSNYGYTF.

The rearrangement uses TRBV5-5 and TRBJ1-1; D is undetermined. Per the germline V gene, CDR1 is SGHKS and CDR2 is YYEKEE (reference sequence). The CDR3 is 13 amino acids. Deletions cut 4 bases from V and 7 bases from J, with 14 bases between. The CDR3: CASSPWTIFEAFF. For the CDR3, the DNA is TGTGCCAGCAGCCCGTGGACTATATTTGAAGCTTTCTTT.

The table lists this clone with a count of one. This chain uses TRBV27 with TRBJ2-6; a possible D gene is TRBD1 (6 bases). Trimming removed 6 bases at V and 0 bases at J, with 15 bases between. The V gene's germline CDR1 is MNHEY and CDR2 SMNVEV (reference sequence). The CDR3 sequence is 17 residues long. The CDR3 region has the DNA TGTGCCAGCAGACACCTCCAGGGGCTCTCTGGGGCCAACGTCCTGACTTTC. This encodes CASRHLQGLSGANVLTF.

Only a few counts were recorded for this clone. This chain joins TRBV5-1 and TRBJ2-5, with a possible D match to TRBD2 (6 bases). CDR3 length: 13 residues. V was cut by 7 bases and J by 1 base, with 11 bases left in between. CDR1 is SGHRS and CDR2 is YFSETQ in the germline V gene. Written as DNA, the CDR3 is TGCGCCAGCGGCCGGGACTCCCAAGAGACCCAGTACTTC. Protein sequence: CASGRDSQETQYF. Full variable domain (missing parts from reference TRBV5-1 and TRBJ2-5): KAGVTQTPRYLIKTRGQQVTLSCSPISGHRSVSWYQQTPGQGLQFLFEYFSETQRNKGNFPGRFSGRQFSNSRSEMNVSTLELGDSALYLCASGRDSQETQYFGPGTRLLVL.

The chain employs TRBV19 and TRBJ1-2; 9 bases align to TRBD1. The germline CDR1 and CDR2 sequences are LNHDA and SQIVND (reference sequence). The CDR3 contains 13 residues. The ends lost 4 bases at V and 10 bases at J; junction bases unmatched: 7. As DNA, the CDR3 is TGTGCCAGTAGTAGCCGGGACAGGGACGTCTACACCTTC. Its protein is CASSSRDRDVYTF.

The chain carries TRBV27 and TRBJ1-1; D perhaps matches TRBD1 (5 bases). Trimming took 3 bases from V and 4 from J, leaving 12 bases between them. The CDR3 extends over 14 amino acids. Germline V gives CDR1 MNHEY, CDR2 SMNVEV (reference sequence). The CDR3 is CASSFAGGSTEAFF. The CDR3 nucleotides are TGTGCCAGCAGTTTCGCGGGGGGTAGCACTGAAGCTTTCTTT.

This clone was observed a handful of times. This chain links TRBV9 with TRBJ2-2; 8 nucleotides align to TRBD2. Trimming removed 4 bases from V and 4 bases from J; junction bases left unmatched: 9. The germline gives CDR1 SGDLS, CDR2 YYNGEE. This CDR3 is 16 amino acids long. The CDR3: CASSSGTRGGTGELFF. In nucleotides, the CDR3 is TGTGCCAGCAGCTCAGGGACTAGGGGTGGCACCGGGGAGCTGTTTTTT.

V gene TRBV19 combines with J gene TRBJ1-4, with a weak D call TRBD1 (6 bases). Per germline, CDR1 LNHDA and CDR2 SQIVND (reference sequence). V was pared by 7 bases and J by 0 bases, with 12 bases between. This CDR3 region has 15 residues. The CDR3 loop is CASTTRGSTNEKLFF. The CDR3 bases are TGTGCCAGTACCACCAGGGGATCAACTAATGAAAAACTGTTTTTT.

This clone was seen more than once but under ten times. This sequence joins TRBV2 and TRBJ2-5, with 7 bases matching TRBD1. This CDR3 is built from 16 residues. Germline assignment: CDR1 SNHLY and CDR2 FYNNEI. With 6 bases clipped from V and 4 bases from J, the junction kept 14 bases outside the gene matches. As DNA, the CDR3 is TGTGCCAGCAGAGCAGGGTCTAACACAGGGGTAGAGACCCAGTACTTC. It yields the protein CASRAGSNTGVETQYF.

V usage is TRBV2 and J usage is TRBJ2-7, with D perhaps TRBD2 (5 bases). The ends were cut back, 4 bases at V and 5 bases at J, with 9 bases in the middle. Germline loops: CDR1 SNHLY, CDR2 FYNNEI. This CDR3 spans 12 amino acids. CDR3 DNA: TGTGCCAGCAGTGGGGAGTCCCACGAGCAGTACTTC. Its translation is CASSGESHEQYF.

The sample holds a few counts of this clone. Mismatch with germline at one junction end may stem from a read error. V is TRBV7-7 and J is TRBJ2-5, with D unresolved. Germline V gene lookup returns CDR1 SSHAT and CDR2 FNYEAQ (reference sequence). The CDR3 is made up of 12 amino acids. The CDR3 region has the DNA TGTGCTAGCAGCCCCCTCCAAGAGACCCAGTACTTC. Translation: CASSPLQETQYF. Looking up the rest from reference TRBV7-7 and TRBJ2-5 gives the full variable domain: GAGVSQSPRYKVTKRGQDVTLRCDPISSHATLYWYQQALGQGPEFLTYFNYEAQPDKSGLPSDRFSAERPEGSISTLTIQRTEQRDSAMYRCASSPLQETQYFGPGTRLLVL.

This sequence joins TRBV7-2 and TRBJ1-3; D perhaps matches TRBD1 (6 bases). Between the trimmed V and J ends, which lost 3 bases and 3 bases, there was a span of 9 bases. The germline CDR1 and CDR2 sequences are SGHTA and FQGNSA. The CDR3 is 14 amino acids. In DNA form, the CDR3 reads TGTGCCAGCAGCTTTCGGACAGATGGAAACACCATATATTTT. This gives the protein CASSFRTDGNTIYF.

Only a few counts were recorded for this clone. The chain couples TRBV14 to TRBJ2-2, with 10 nucleotides matching TRBD2. Germline loops: CDR1 SGHDN, CDR2 FVKESK. There are 15 residues in the CDR3. J was trimmed by 6 bases and V by 4 bases; bases with no gene match: 5. Here the CDR3 DNA reads TGTGCCAGCAGCCCCAGCGGGGGGGCTTCCGGGGAGCTGTTTTTT. Its translation is CASSPSGGASGELFF.

The chain couples TRBV5-1 to TRBJ2-7; 7 bases agree with TRBD2. Trimming at V came to 2 bases and at J to 5 bases, leaving 13 bases not matched to a gene. Germline-derived CDR1 and CDR2 are SGHRS and YFSETQ. The length of the CDR3 is 16 residues. The CDR3 loop is CASSFGGSAYNNEQYF. The DNA for the CDR3 is TGCGCCAGCAGCTTTGGCGGGAGCGCTTATAACAACGAGCAGTACTTC. Based on the CDR3 plus reference TRBV5-1 and TRBJ2-7, the full variable domain is KAGVTQTPRYLIKTRGQQVTLSCSPISGHRSVSWYQQTPGQGLQFLFEYFSETQRNKGNFPGRFSGRQFSNSRSEMNVSTLELGDSALYLCASSFGGSAYNNEQYFGPGTRLTVT.

The rearrangement joins TRBV30 to TRBJ2-1, with 7 bases lining up with TRBD2. This CDR3 contains 17 residues. Germline V gene data show CDR1 as GTSNPN and CDR2 as SVGIG (reference sequence). J was trimmed by 0 bases and V by 6 bases; bases with no gene match: 14. CDR3 nucleotide sequence: TGTGCCTGCCGAAAAGGGAGGGCCTCGAGCTCCTACAATGAGCAGTTCTTC. This sequence encodes CACRKGRASSSYNEQFF.

This chain uses TRBV6-1 with TRBJ2-5; D gene unclear. The CDR3 is 14 amino acids. The germline V and J ends were trimmed by 7 bases and 1 base, with 13 bases remaining between them. Germline V lookup: CDR1 MNHNS, CDR2 SASEGT. CDR3 in DNA: TGTGCCAGCATGGGCAGGCTGTTCCAAGAGACCCAGTACTTC. Residues: CASMGRLFQETQYF.

The rearrangement joins TRBV18 to TRBJ2-5, with D possibly matching TRBD1 (7 bases). This CDR3 has 15 residues. Trimming left V 3 bases short and J 5 bases short, with 16 bases between. Germline CDR1 and CDR2: KGHSH and LQKENI. CDR3 sequence reads: CASSPPDRAGETQYF. The CDR3 DNA sequence: TGTGCCAGCTCACCCCCTGACAGGGCGGGGGAGACCCAGTACTTC.

This clone showed up just a few times. The CDR3 DNA follows: TGTGCCAGTAGTAAGGGGACAGGATCAGGTGAAAAACTGTTTTTT. Encoded protein: CASSKGTGSGEKLFF. The J gene is TRBJ1-4, the V gene TRBV19; 8 bases are shared with TRBD1. V gave up 4 bases and J gave up 7 bases; unmatched junction bases: 8. The CDR3 is made up of 15 amino acids. The germline V gene encodes CDR1 LNHDA and CDR2 SQIVND (reference sequence).

This chain joins TRBV6-1 and TRBJ2-7, with D perhaps matching TRBD1 (6 bases). The CDR3 is 13 residues long. Trimming removed 10 bases at V and 0 bases at J, with 13 bases between. The germline V gene has CDR1 MNHNS and CDR2 SASEGT. The CDR3 protein is CATLTGNSYEQYF. In DNA, the CDR3 is TGTGCCACTTTGACAGGAAACTCCTACGAGCAGTACTTC.